The 8 T cell receptor beta chains below were found in one sample sequenced in a study of blood T cell repertoires in COVID-19. Here immunoSEQ multiplex PCR was the method, and the copy in TCRdb shows in-frame clones only, minus some. The sample has about 190,000 clones; about 85% are singletons. Sequencing used peripheral blood. The receptors originated from a man aged 25-40 years with acute or convalescent COVID-19.

The genes are TRBV7-9 and TRBJ1-1, with D uncertain. The CDR3 spans 14 residues. CDR1 SEHNR and CDR2 FQNEAQ come from the germline V gene (reference sequence). Deletions cut 3 bases from V and 4 bases from J, with 12 bases between. The CDR3 sequence is CASSLLEGSTEAFF. CDR3 nucleotides: TGTGCCAGCAGCTTGCTTGAAGGGAGCACTGAAGCTTTCTTT.

V is TRBV15 and J is TRBJ1-5; D not resolved. From germline, CDR1 is LNHNV and CDR2 YYDKDF (reference sequence). Trimming pared 1 base from V and 4 bases from J, leaving 2 bases between. This CDR3 spans 12 amino acids. The CDR3 loop reads CATSRANQPQHF. DNA of the CDR3: TGTGCCACCAGCAGAGCGAATCAGCCCCAGCATTTT.

The chain combines TRBV19 with TRBJ2-3; D possibly corresponds to TRBD1 (5 bases). Germline CDR1 LNHDA, CDR2 SQIVND (reference sequence). The CDR3 has 15 residues. Trimming removed 3 bases at V and 2 bases at J, with 12 bases between. CDR3 coding DNA: TGTGCCAGTAGTATTGGGGCCTTGCTCACAGATACGCAGTATTTT. Translated: CASSIGALLTDTQYF.

The rearrangement uses TRBV14 and TRBJ2-1; D is uncertain. The CDR3 consists of 12 residues. CDR1 is SGHDN and CDR2 is FVKESK in the germline V gene. V lost 1 base and J 14 bases, leaving 12 bases between the germline ends. The CDR3 region has the DNA TGTGCCAGCAGCCAAGGTCCCCGCGAGGAGTTCTTC. Translating gives CASSQGPREEFF.

This chain connects TRBV9 to TRBJ2-1; possibly TRBD2 for D (6 bases). The CDR3 contains 13 residues. The germline V and J ends were trimmed by 7 bases and 1 base, with 9 bases remaining between them. Germline-derived CDR1 and CDR2 are SGDLS and YYNGEE. The CDR3 coding sequence is TGTGCCAGCGGGGGGAGGTCCTACAATGAGCAGTTCTTC. As protein: CASGGRSYNEQFF.

This chain joins TRBV10-3 and TRBJ1-6; D ambiguous. CDR1 and CDR2 from the germline V gene are ENHRY and SYGVKD. Trimming shortened V by 6 bases and J by 6 bases, and 12 bases separated the two germline ends. This CDR3 spans 14 amino acids. In nucleotides, the CDR3 is TGTGCCATCAGAAGCAGACAAACTAATTCACCCCTCCACTTT. It translates to CAIRSRQTNSPLHF.

The chain uses TRBV5-5 and TRBJ1-3, with TRBD1 identical over 9 bases. The germline CDR1 and CDR2 sequences are SGHKS and YYEKEE (reference sequence). V lost 1 base to trimming and J lost 0 bases; unmatched junction nucleotides: 5. This CDR3 is built from 17 residues. As DNA, the CDR3 is TGTGCCAGCAGCTTGCTCGGACAGGGGAACTCTGGAAACACCATATATTTT. Amino acids: CASSLLGQGNSGNTIYF.

The chain combines TRBV24-1 with TRBJ2-3; TRBD2 matches 7 bases. The CDR3 runs to 16 residues. CDR1 and CDR2 (germline): KGHDR, SFDVKD. V was clipped by 3 bases and J by 4 bases; unmatched bases: 9. The CDR3 reads CATSDPVGGSPDTQYF. CDR3 sequence (DNA): TGTGCCACCAGTGATCCCGTTGGCGGGAGTCCAGATACGCAGTATTTT.